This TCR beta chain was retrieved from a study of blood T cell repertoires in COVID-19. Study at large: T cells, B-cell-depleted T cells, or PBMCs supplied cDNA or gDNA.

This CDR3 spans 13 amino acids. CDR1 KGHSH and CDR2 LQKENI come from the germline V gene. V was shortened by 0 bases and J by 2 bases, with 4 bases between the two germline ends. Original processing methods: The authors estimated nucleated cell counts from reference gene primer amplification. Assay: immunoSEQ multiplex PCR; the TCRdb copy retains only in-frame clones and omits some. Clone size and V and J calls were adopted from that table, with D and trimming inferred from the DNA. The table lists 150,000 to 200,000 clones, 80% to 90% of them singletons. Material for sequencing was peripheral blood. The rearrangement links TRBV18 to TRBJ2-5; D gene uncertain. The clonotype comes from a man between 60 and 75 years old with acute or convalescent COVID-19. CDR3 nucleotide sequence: TGTGCCAGCTCACCACCACAACAAGAGACCCAGTACTTC. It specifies CASSPPQQETQYF. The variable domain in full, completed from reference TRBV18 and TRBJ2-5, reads NAGVMQNPRHLVRRRGQEARLRCSPMKGHSHVYWYRQLPEEGLKFMVYLQKENIIDESGMPKERFSAEFPKEGPSILRIQQVVRGDSAAYFCASSPPQQETQYFGPGTRLLVL.